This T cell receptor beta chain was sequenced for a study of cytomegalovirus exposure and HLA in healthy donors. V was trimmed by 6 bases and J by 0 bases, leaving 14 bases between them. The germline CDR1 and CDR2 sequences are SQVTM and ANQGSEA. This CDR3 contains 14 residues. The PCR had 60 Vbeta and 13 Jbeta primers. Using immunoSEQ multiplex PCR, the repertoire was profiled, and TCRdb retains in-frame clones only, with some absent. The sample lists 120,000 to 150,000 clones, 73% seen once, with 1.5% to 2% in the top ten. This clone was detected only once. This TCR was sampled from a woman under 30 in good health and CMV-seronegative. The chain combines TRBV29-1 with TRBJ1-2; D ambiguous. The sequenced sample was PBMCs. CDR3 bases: TGCAGCGTGAAAAGAGTTGTTTCTAACTATGGCTACACCTTC. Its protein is CSVKRVVSNYGYTF.